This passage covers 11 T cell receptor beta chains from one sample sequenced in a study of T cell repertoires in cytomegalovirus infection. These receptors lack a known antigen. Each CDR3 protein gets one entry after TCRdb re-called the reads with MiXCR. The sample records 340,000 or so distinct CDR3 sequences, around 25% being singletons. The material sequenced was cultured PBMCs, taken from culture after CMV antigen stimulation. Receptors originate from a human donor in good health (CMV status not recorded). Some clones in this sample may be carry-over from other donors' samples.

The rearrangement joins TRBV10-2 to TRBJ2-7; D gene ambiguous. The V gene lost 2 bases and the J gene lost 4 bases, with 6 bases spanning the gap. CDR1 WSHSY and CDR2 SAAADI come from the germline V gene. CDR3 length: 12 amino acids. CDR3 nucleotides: TGCGCCAGCAGTGAGGCCCTTTACGAGCAGTACGTC. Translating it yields CASSEALYEQYV.

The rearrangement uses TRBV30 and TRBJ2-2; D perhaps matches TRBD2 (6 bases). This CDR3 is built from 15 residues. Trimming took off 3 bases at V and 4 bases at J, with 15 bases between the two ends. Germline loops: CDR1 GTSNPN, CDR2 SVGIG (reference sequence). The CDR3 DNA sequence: TGTGCCTGGAGAACCGGGCTAGCGTTCACCGGGGAGCTGTTTTTT. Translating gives CAWRTGLAFTGELFF.

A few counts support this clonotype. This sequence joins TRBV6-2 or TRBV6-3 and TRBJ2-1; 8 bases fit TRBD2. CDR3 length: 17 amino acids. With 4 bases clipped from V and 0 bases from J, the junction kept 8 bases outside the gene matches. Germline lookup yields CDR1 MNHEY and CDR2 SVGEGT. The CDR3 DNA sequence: TGTGCCAGCAGTTCTGCGGGGGGCCCGAGCTCCTACAATGAGCAGTTCTTC. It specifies CASSSAGGPSSYNEQFF.

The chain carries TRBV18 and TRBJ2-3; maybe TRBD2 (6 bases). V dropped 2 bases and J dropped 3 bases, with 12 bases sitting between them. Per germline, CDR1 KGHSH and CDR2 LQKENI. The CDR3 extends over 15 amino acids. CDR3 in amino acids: CASSPTGATTDTQYF. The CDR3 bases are TGTGCCAGCTCACCAACGGGAGCTACTACAGATACGCAGTATTTT.

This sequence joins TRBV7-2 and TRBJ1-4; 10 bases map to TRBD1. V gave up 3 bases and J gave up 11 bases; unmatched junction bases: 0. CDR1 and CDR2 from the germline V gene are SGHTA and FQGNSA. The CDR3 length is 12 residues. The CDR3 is CASSLDRGKLFF. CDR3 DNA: TGTGCCAGCAGCTTGGACAGGGGGAAACTGTTTTTT.

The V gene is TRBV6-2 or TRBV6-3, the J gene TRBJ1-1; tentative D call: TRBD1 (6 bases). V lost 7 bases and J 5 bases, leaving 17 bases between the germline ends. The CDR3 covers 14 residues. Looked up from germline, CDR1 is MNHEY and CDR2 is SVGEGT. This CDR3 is CASKATGGGTEAFF. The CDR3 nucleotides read TGTGCCAGCAAGGCTACGGGGGGCGGGACTGAAGCTTTCTTT.

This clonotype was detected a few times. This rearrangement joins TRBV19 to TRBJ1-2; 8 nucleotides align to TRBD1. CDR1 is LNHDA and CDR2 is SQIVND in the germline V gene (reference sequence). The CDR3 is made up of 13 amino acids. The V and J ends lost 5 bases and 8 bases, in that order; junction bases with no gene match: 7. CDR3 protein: CASSVQGAQGYTF. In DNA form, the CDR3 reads TGTGCCAGTAGTGTCCAGGGGGCCCAAGGCTACACCTTC.

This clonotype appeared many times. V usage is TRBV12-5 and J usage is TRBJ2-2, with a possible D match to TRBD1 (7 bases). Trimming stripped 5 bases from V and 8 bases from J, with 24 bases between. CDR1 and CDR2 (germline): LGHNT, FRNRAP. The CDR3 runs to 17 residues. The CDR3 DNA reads TGTGCTAGTGGTACTAGCCCCGGAGACAGGGCGTATGGGGAGCTGTTTTTT. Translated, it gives CASGTSPGDRAYGELFF.

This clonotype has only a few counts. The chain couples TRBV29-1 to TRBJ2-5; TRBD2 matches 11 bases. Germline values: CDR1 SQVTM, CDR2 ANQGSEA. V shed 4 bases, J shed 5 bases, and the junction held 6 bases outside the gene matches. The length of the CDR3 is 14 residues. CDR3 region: CSVGSSGRTETQYF. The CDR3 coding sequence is TGCAGCGTTGGGTCTAGCGGGAGGACGGAGACCCAGTACTTC.

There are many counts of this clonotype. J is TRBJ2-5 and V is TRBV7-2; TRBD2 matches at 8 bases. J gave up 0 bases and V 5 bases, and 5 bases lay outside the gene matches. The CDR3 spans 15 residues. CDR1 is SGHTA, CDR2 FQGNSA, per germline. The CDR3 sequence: CASSMGLDHQETQYF. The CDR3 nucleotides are TGTGCCAGCAGCATGGGACTAGACCACCAAGAGACCCAGTACTTC.

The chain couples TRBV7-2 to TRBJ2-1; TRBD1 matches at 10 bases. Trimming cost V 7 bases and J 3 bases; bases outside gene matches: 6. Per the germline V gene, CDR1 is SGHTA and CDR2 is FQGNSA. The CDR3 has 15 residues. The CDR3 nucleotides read TGTGCCAGCACCCTGGACAGGGGGAGCTACAATGAGCAGTTCTTC. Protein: CASTLDRGSYNEQFF.